This entry lists 23 T cell receptor beta chains sequenced from one sample in a study of T-cell reconstitution after alpha-beta-depleted transplantation in children. A library of TCRbeta sequences, prepared with unique molecular identifiers, was generated. One entry per CDR3 protein results from TCRdb running MiXCR on the PCR reads. The data contain about 460,000 distinct CDR3 sequences, approximately 10% of them singletons. Sequences were derived from PBMCs, sampled before TCRalphabeta/CD19-depleted stem cell transplant. Receptors originate from a child aged 2-15 years with inherited bone marrow failure, due to receive a stem cell transplant.

This clonotype was seen many times. The chain carries TRBV5-1 and TRBJ2-1; 13 positions agree with TRBD2. The CDR3 spans 16 residues. Germline CDR1 is SGHRS and CDR2 is YFSETQ. V gave up 3 bases and J gave up 12 bases; unmatched junction bases: 12. The CDR3 loop is CASSSLPGTSGIPQFF. The CDR3 nucleotides are TGCGCCAGCAGCTCTCTTCCGGGGACTAGCGGGATCCCGCAGTTCTTC.

This clonotype has ten or more counts. This chain joins TRBV7-9 and TRBJ1-1; 9 bases align to TRBD1. This CDR3 comprises 17 residues. Trimming removed 5 bases from V and 3 bases from J; junction bases left unmatched: 13. The germline CDR1 and CDR2 sequences are SEHNR and FQNEAQ (reference sequence). The DNA for the CDR3 is TGTGCCAGCAGCCCTCGTTTAGGAAGGACAGGGGACACTGAAGCTTTCTTT. It translates to CASSPRLGRTGDTEAFF.

The genes are TRBV7-8 and TRBJ1-2; TRBD1 is a possible D gene (5 bases). Germline loops: CDR1 SGHVS, CDR2 FQNEAQ. The CDR3 has 15 residues. Trimming removed 0 bases at V and 4 bases at J, with 12 bases between. The CDR3, as DNA: TGTGCCAGCAGCTTAGCGCAGGGTTCTGCCTATGGCTACACCTTC. This sequence encodes CASSLAQGSAYGYTF.

This chain uses TRBV7-8 with TRBJ1-2; D gene uncertain. CDR1 and CDR2 (germline): SGHVS, FQNEAQ. The CDR3 is 14 amino acids. The V end lost 5 bases, the J end lost 8 bases, and 18 bases lay between the germline ends. The CDR3 protein is CASSVSTWTVGYTF. In DNA, the CDR3 is TGTGCCAGCAGCGTTTCCACCTGGACCGTGGGCTACACCTTC.

This clonotype was picked up many times. The chain joins TRBV4-3 to TRBJ2-1; the D is unclear. This CDR3 contains 15 residues. V lost 0 bases, J lost 0 bases, and 6 bases lay in between. Germline V lookup: CDR1 LGHNA, CDR2 YSLEER. CDR3 in DNA: TGCGCCAGCAGCCAAGACTATAACTCCTACAATGAGCAGTTCTTC. Residues: CASSQDYNSYNEQFF.

V gene TRBV19 combines with J gene TRBJ1-5, with D unclear. V was trimmed by 6 bases and J by 6 bases, leaving 12 bases between them. The CDR3 has 13 residues. The V gene's germline CDR1 is LNHDA and CDR2 SQIVND (reference sequence). The CDR3 DNA follows: TGTGCCAGTAGGCGATCAGGTCTTCAGCCCCAGCATTTT. Amino acids: CASRRSGLQPQHF.

This clonotype has at least ten counts. V and J are TRBV30 and TRBJ2-5, with D maybe TRBD2 (6 bases). This CDR3 spans 13 amino acids. V was clipped by 2 bases and J by 5 bases, with 12 bases between them. Per germline, CDR1 GTSNPN and CDR2 SVGIG (reference sequence). CDR3 DNA: TGTGCCTGGAGTCAGACTAGTTTTGAGACCCAGTACTTC. Encoded protein: CAWSQTSFETQYF. The complete variable domain, with remaining parts taken from reference TRBV30 and TRBJ2-5, reads SQTIHQWPATLVQPVGSPLSLECTVEGTSNPNLYWYRQAAGRGLQLLFYSVGIGQISSEVPQNLSASRPQDRQFILSSKKLLLSDSGFYLCAWSQTSFETQYFGPGTRLLVL.

In DNA, the CDR3 is TGTGCCAGCAGTTTGGACGGTATCTCTGGGGCCAACGTCCTGACTTTC. It translates to CASSLDGISGANVLTF. The chain carries TRBV28 and TRBJ2-6; D gene ambiguous. Trimming removed 3 bases from V and 0 bases from J, with 9 bases in between. Germline CDR1 and CDR2: MDHEN and SYDVKM. The CDR3 loop spans 16 amino acids.

This clonotype was observed many times. V gene TRBV6-5 combines with J gene TRBJ1-4; D gene uncertain. CDR1 is MNHEY, CDR2 SVGAGI, per germline. The CDR3 is 13 amino acids. V dropped 2 bases and J dropped 7 bases, with 8 bases sitting between them. CDR3 sequence reads: CASSYGGAEKLFF. Written as DNA, the CDR3 is TGTGCCAGCAGTTACGGAGGCGCTGAAAAACTGTTTTTT.

The sample holds many counts of this clonotype. The V call is TRBV5-1, the J call TRBJ2-7; no reliable D call. The V end lost 4 bases, the J end lost 3 bases, and 14 bases lay between the germline ends. The CDR3 runs to 14 residues. Germline CDR1 SGHRS, CDR2 YFSETQ. The CDR3 sequence: CASSLRTDDYEQYF. The CDR3 DNA sequence: TGCGCCAGCAGCCTCCGGACGGATGACTACGAGCAGTACTTC.

This clonotype has ten or more counts. The gene calls are TRBV4-3 and TRBJ1-2; D remains ambiguous. V lost 0 bases to trimming and J lost 4 bases, with 9 bases between them. The CDR3 is 14 amino acids. Per germline, CDR1 LGHNA and CDR2 YSLEER. CDR3 nucleotide sequence: TGCGCCAGCAGCCAAGAGGGCGTTGCCTATGGCTACACCTTC. Amino acid sequence: CASSQEGVAYGYTF.

This clonotype occurred many times. The chain carries TRBV9 and TRBJ2-2; 8 bases align to TRBD2. The length of the CDR3 is 17 residues. Germline lookup yields CDR1 SGDLS and CDR2 YYNGEE. The ends lost 4 bases at V and 0 bases at J; junction bases unmatched: 8. This CDR3 reads CASSTGLAGTNTGELFF. CDR3 bases: TGTGCCAGCAGCACAGGACTAGCAGGAACGAACACCGGGGAGCTGTTTTTT. Complete variable domain (other parts from reference TRBV9 and TRBJ2-2): DSGVTQTPKHLITATGQRVTLRCSPRSGDLSVYWYQQSLDQGLQFLIQYYNGEERAKGNILERFSAQQFPDLHSELNLSSLELGDSALYFCASSTGLAGTNTGELFFGEGSRLTVL.

This chain connects TRBV20-1 to TRBJ2-3, with 9 positions matching TRBD2. The CDR3 is 16 residues long. The germline gives CDR1 DFQATT, CDR2 SNEGSKA (reference sequence). The V and J ends lost 0 bases and 6 bases, in that order; junction bases with no gene match: 10. The CDR3 loop reads CSARDYWREGRDTQYF. In nucleotides, the CDR3 is TGCAGTGCTAGAGATTATTGGCGGGAGGGCCGTGATACGCAGTATTTT.

The V and J genes are TRBV5-4 and TRBJ1-5; no clear D. This CDR3 has 13 residues. CDR1 SGHNT and CDR2 YYREEE come from the germline V gene (reference sequence). V was trimmed by 2 bases and J by 7 bases, leaving 10 bases between them. DNA of the CDR3: TGTGCCAGCAGCTTTGGGCCGGCCCAGCCCCAGCATTTT. This translates into CASSFGPAQPQHF. Full variable domain (remainder filled in from reference TRBV5-4 and TRBJ1-5): ETGVTQSPTHLIKTRGQQVTLRCSSQSGHNTVSWYQQALGQGPQFIFQYYREEENGRGNFPPRFSGLQFPNYSSELNVNALELDDSALYLCASSFGPAQPQHFGDGTRLSIL.

In its sample, this clonotype was seen many times. The rearrangement links TRBV5-5 to TRBJ2-3; possible D gene TRBD2, 6 bases. The CDR3 is made up of 15 amino acids. Germline CDR1 SGHKS, CDR2 YYEKEE (reference sequence). Trimming removed 4 bases from V and 0 bases from J, with 12 bases in between. DNA of the CDR3: TGTGCCAGCAGCGAGGCTAGCGTCAGCACAGATACGCAGTATTTT. This encodes CASSEASVSTDTQYF.

This clonotype was seen ten or more times. The V call is TRBV3-1, the J call TRBJ1-4; D unclear. From germline, CDR1 is LGHDT and CDR2 YNNKEL (reference sequence). The CDR3 extends over 14 amino acids. The V end lost 0 bases, the J end lost 5 bases, and 7 bases lay between the germline ends. Written as DNA, the CDR3 is TGTGCCAGCAGCCAAGATGCGGTGAATGAAAAACTGTTTTTT. Protein sequence: CASSQDAVNEKLFF.

This clonotype occurred a few times. The rearrangement joins TRBV7-9 to TRBJ2-5; D is unclear. There are 14 residues in the CDR3. The germline V gene encodes CDR1 SEHNR and CDR2 FQNEAQ (reference sequence). V was clipped by 1 base and J by 1 base, with 7 bases between them. The CDR3 spells CASSLVRSQETQYF. The CDR3 DNA sequence: TGTGCCAGCAGCTTAGTCCGGAGCCAAGAGACCCAGTACTTC.

Many counts were recorded for this clonotype. The chain employs TRBV28 and TRBJ2-5, with TRBD2 matching over 9 bases. V lost 1 base to trimming and J lost 3 bases; unmatched junction nucleotides: 6. The length of the CDR3 is 16 residues. CDR1 is MDHEN, CDR2 SYDVKM, per germline. This CDR3 reads CASSLFSGRAKETQYF. CDR3 DNA sequence: TGTGCCAGCAGTTTATTTAGCGGGAGAGCGAAAGAGACCCAGTACTTC. The entire variable domain, with the rest obtained from reference TRBV28 and TRBJ2-5, is as follows: DVKVTQSSRYLVKRTGEKVFLECVQDMDHENMFWYRQDPGLGLRLIYFSYDVKMKEKGDIPEGYSVSREKKERFSLILESASTNQTSMYLCASSLFSGRAKETQYFGPGTRLLVL.

In this sample, this clonotype turned up a few times. The chain carries TRBV27 and TRBJ1-5, with D uncertain. Trimming cost V 5 bases and J 3 bases, with 17 bases left between them. The germline CDR1 and CDR2 sequences are MNHEY and SMNVEV (reference sequence). This CDR3 is 16 amino acids long. CDR3 region: CASSPSLGEVNQPQHF. In DNA, the CDR3 is TGTGCCAGCAGTCCGTCCCTTGGGGAAGTCAATCAGCCCCAGCATTTT.

The chain joins TRBV2 to TRBJ2-7; the match to TRBD2 covers 10 bases. CDR1 is SNHLY, CDR2 FYNNEI, per germline. Trimming removed 4 bases from V and 3 bases from J; junction bases left unmatched: 9. This CDR3 comprises 16 residues. CDR3 DNA sequence: TGTGCCAGCAGTGCCCTGGGACTAGCGAACGGCTACGAGCAGTACTTC. Its protein product is CASSALGLANGYEQYF.

V gene TRBV10-3 combines with J gene TRBJ2-5; D is unresolved. The ends were cut back, 0 bases at V and 7 bases at J, with 12 bases in the middle. The CDR3 runs 14 residues. Germline V gene sequence: CDR1 ENHRY, CDR2 SYGVKD. CDR3 nucleotide sequence: TGTGCCATCAGTGAGTCCGGACCCCCTGGGACCCAGTACTTC. It is translated as CAISESGPPGTQYF.

As for this clonotype: A read error may be the cause here, since a much bigger clone is one base away. The genes are TRBV12-3 or TRBV12-4 and TRBJ2-1, with 7 positions matching TRBD2. V lost 3 bases, J lost 6 bases, and 2 bases stayed unmatched. The CDR3 has 13 amino acids. CDR3 bases: TGTGCCAGCAGTTTGACTAGCTCCAATGAGCAGTTCTTC. This encodes CASSLTSSNEQFF.

On this clonotype itself: This clone may be a read error of a much larger clone one base away. This chain connects TRBV20-1 to TRBJ2-7; 7 nucleotides match TRBD2. Germline-derived CDR1 and CDR2 are DFQATT and SNEGSKA (reference sequence). The CDR3 covers 16 residues. V was pared by 0 bases and J by 7 bases, with 15 bases of the junction left unmatched. CDR3 sequence: CSARDPERDGSGEQYF. Here the CDR3 DNA reads TGCAGTGCTAGAGATCCGGAGCGGGACGGTTCGGGAGAGCAGTACTTC.